These 13 T cell receptor beta chains share one sample of origin, sequenced in a study of response to subunit inactivated influenza vaccine. TCRdb fed the RT-PCR reads into MiXCR, producing one record per CDR3 protein. The profile shows around 200,000 distinct CDR3 sequences, about 9% of them singletons. The input for sequencing was non-naive T cells sorted from PBMCs, taken on the day of vaccination. All receptors come from a man aged 45 to 65 who received an inactivated influenza vaccine.

This clonotype has more than one count but fewer than ten. The V call is TRBV28, the J call TRBJ2-3; 7 bases are a match to TRBD1. CDR1 MDHEN and CDR2 SYDVKM come from the germline V gene. This CDR3 spans 15 amino acids. V lost 5 bases to trimming and J lost 3 bases; unmatched junction nucleotides: 8. CDR3 DNA: TGTGCCAGCAGTCCCCAGGGGGTGGGGACAGATACGCAGTATTTT. Amino acids: CASSPQGVGTDTQYF. Supplemented by reference TRBV28 and TRBJ2-3, the full variable domain reads DVKVTQSSRYLVKRTGEKVFLECVQDMDHENMFWYRQDPGLGLRLIYFSYDVKMKEKGDIPEGYSVSREKKERFSLILESASTNQTSMYLCASSPQGVGTDTQYFGPGTRLTVL.

This clonotype has only a few counts. V and J are TRBV20-1 and TRBJ2-1; D tentatively fits TRBD1 or TRBD2 (6 bases each). Trimming took 6 bases from V and 8 from J, leaving 23 bases between them. CDR1 and CDR2 (germline): DFQATT, SNEGSKA (reference sequence). This CDR3 contains 15 residues. The CDR3 here is CSAAKGGGKFDEQFF. In nucleotides, the CDR3 is TGCAGTGCCGCGAAGGGGGGAGGAAAATTCGATGAGCAGTTCTTC.

The V gene is TRBV20-1, the J gene TRBJ2-7; 7 nucleotides agree with TRBD1. V trimming: 6 bases; J trimming: 3 bases; junction bases outside the gene matches: 8. Per the germline V gene, CDR1 is DFQATT and CDR2 is SNEGSKA (reference sequence). The CDR3 length is 13 residues. CDR3 in amino acids: CSASRQGSYEQYF. In DNA form, the CDR3 reads TGCAGTGCCTCTCGACAGGGTAGCTACGAGCAGTACTTC.

The CDR3 DNA reads TGTGCCAGCAGCCGACTAGTACACAATGAGCAGTTCTTC. Its translation is CASSRLVHNEQFF. The genes are TRBV14 and TRBJ2-1; D is perhaps TRBD2 (6 bases). The CDR3 contains 13 residues. CDR1 is SGHDN, CDR2 FVKESK, per germline. V shed 4 bases and J shed 5 bases, with 9 bases lying between them. Drawing the rest from reference TRBV14 and TRBJ2-1, the complete variable domain is EAGVTQFPSHSVIEKGQTVTLRCDPISGHDNLYWYRRVMGKEIKFLLHFVKESKQDESGMPNNRFLAERTGGTYSTLKVQPAELEDSGVYFCASSRLVHNEQFFGPGTRLTVL.

The chain is built from TRBV5-1 and TRBJ2-7; D gene uncertain. Germline V CDR1 and CDR2: SGHRS, YFSETQ. V lost 6 bases and J 3 bases, leaving 19 bases between the germline ends. This CDR3 has 15 residues. In DNA form, the CDR3 reads TGCGCCAGCACCCCCCCGCCCCCTGGGAACTACGAGCAGTACTTC. Protein: CASTPPPPGNYEQYF.

The chain recombines TRBV12-3 or TRBV12-4 with TRBJ2-5; TRBD1 agrees at 7 bases. J lost 5 bases, V lost 5 bases, and 14 bases had no gene match. This CDR3 has 16 amino acids. CDR3 in DNA: TGTGCCAGCAGTCCCACAGGGGTTACCGTCACCGAGACCCAGTACTTC. Amino acid sequence: CASSPTGVTVTETQYF.

Judged by abundance, this clonotype is medium-sized. The chain links TRBV27 to TRBJ2-7, with 8 bases lining up with TRBD1. Germline V gene data show CDR1 as MNHEY and CDR2 as SMNVEV (reference sequence). The CDR3 is 14 amino acids. The V gene end was trimmed by 4 bases and the J gene end by 5 bases; junction bases not matched to a gene: 7. The CDR3 loop reads CASSSWTGTDEQYF. The DNA for the CDR3 is TGTGCCAGCAGTTCGTGGACAGGGACCGACGAGCAGTACTTC.

The chain has TRBV14 and TRBJ2-1, with 9 bases that match TRBD1. Germline V gene lookup returns CDR1 SGHDN and CDR2 FVKESK. J gave up 8 bases and V 2 bases, and 7 bases lay outside the gene matches. This CDR3 contains 15 residues. CDR3 nucleotides: TGTGCCAGCAGCCAAATGGACAGGGGAGACTATGAGCAGTTCTTC. Its protein is CASSQMDRGDYEQFF.

This sequence joins TRBV12-3 or TRBV12-4 and TRBJ2-7, with 9 nucleotides matching TRBD2. The CDR3 is 12 amino acids. Trimming took 7 bases from V and 7 from J; bases not matched to a gene: 5. This chain's CDR3 is CASIGLAREQYF. The CDR3 DNA follows: TGTGCCAGCATCGGACTAGCGCGAGAGCAGTACTTC.

The chain joins TRBV6-2 or TRBV6-3 to TRBJ2-1; D call uncertain. Germline CDR1 reads MNHEY; CDR2 reads SVGEGT. V lost 1 base, J lost 9 bases, and 13 bases lay in between. The CDR3 is 14 amino acids. CDR3 protein: CASSYLRSYFEQFF. The CDR3 bases are TGTGCCAGCAGTTACTTACGCAGTTATTTTGAGCAGTTCTTC.

Only a few counts were recorded for this clonotype. V usage is TRBV9 and J usage is TRBJ2-1; 11 positions match TRBD2. V was clipped by 0 bases and J by 6 bases; unmatched bases: 14. The CDR3 is made up of 19 amino acids. The germline V gene encodes CDR1 SGDLS and CDR2 YYNGEE. DNA for the CDR3: TGTGCCAGCAGCGTAGGTACTAGCGGGAGTGTCAGCGGGGGCAATGAGCAGTTCTTC. Its translation: CASSVGTSGSVSGGNEQFF.

The sample holds a few counts of this clonotype. The CDR3 reads CASSPTGTSVETQYF. DNA of the CDR3: TGTGCCAGCAGCCCAACCGGGACTAGCGTAGAGACCCAGTACTTC. This chain connects TRBV3-1 to TRBJ2-5; TRBD2 matches 10 bases. Trimming at V came to 4 bases and at J to 4 bases, leaving 6 bases not matched to a gene. The CDR3 consists of 15 residues. Germline V gives CDR1 LGHDT, CDR2 YNNKEL (reference sequence).

The rearrangement uses TRBV20-1 and TRBJ2-7; 8 bases fit TRBD1. The CDR3 spans 16 residues. Germline CDR1 is DFQATT and CDR2 is SNEGSKA (reference sequence). The junction had 8 bases not matched to a gene; V was cut back by 1 base and J by 0 bases. CDR3 coding DNA: TGCAGTGCTAGAGTGGTTGGACAGGGTTTCTCCTACGAGCAGTACTTC. Its translation: CSARVVGQGFSYEQYF.